The TCR beta chain under discussion was sequenced for a study of Ad26.COV2.S vaccination and SARS-CoV-2 variants (TCRdb year 2021). Broadly, across the study: Donors in the vaccine arm were drawn from COV1001, a multicentre, randomized, double-blind, placebo-controlled phase I-IIa trial testing Ad26.COV2.S in healthy adults. Ad26.COV2.S was administered intramuscularly at 5 x 10^10 or 1 x 10^11 viral particles, either as a single shot or as two shots given 56 days apart. TCRbeta repertoire sequencing was used to assess the specificity and breadth of SARS-CoV-2-reactive T cell receptors after Ad26.COV2.S vaccination. The TCR-sequenced set comprised around 30 samples: some 20 Ad26.COV2.S vaccine recipients, 5 placebo recipients and 8 SARS-CoV-2 convalescent individuals. Participants in the trial were split at random into five groups of five each, receiving low-dose or high-dose Ad26.COV2.S once or twice, or else placebo on both occasions. Throughout the experiments and outcome assessment, investigators stayed blinded to trial group allocation.

TCRbeta CDR3 regions were sequenced with the immunoSEQ Assay. After extraction, genomic DNA underwent amplification by bias-controlled multiplex PCR, followed by high-throughput sequencing. As for how the authors treated the data: Collapsing and filtering of sequences were performed to quantify the absolute abundance of each unique TCRbeta CDR3 region. T cell fraction was estimated by normalization of TCRbeta template counts to usable DNA, with usable DNA being measured through amplification of reference genes present in all nucleated cells. Repertoire TCRs were annotated as SARS-CoV-2-specific by exact matching of V gene, CDR3 amino acid sequence and J gene to a known reactive TCR set. The reference SARS-CoV-2 TCR set was derived from MIRA and filtered for enrichment in COVID-19-positive ImmuneCODE repertoires, a step that removed public or cross-reactive TCRs. Using the MIRA antigens, annotated TCRs were further analysed by specific ORF or by position within an ORF. Depth was the summed frequency of annotated unique rearrangements, while breadth was defined as annotated unique rearrangements over total unique productive rearrangements. Two-sided Wilcoxon rank-sum tests were applied when comparing TCR breadth between groups. TCRdb holds this immuneACCESS table with in-frame rearrangements only. Some clones are missing; in checked studies, unresolved V genes explain under half, and the rest has no known cause. Clonal size and the V and J genes are those of that table, whereas D and trimming came from the DNA. For this sample the table gives 350,000 to 500,000 clones, of which around 91% were detected only once. The ten most abundant clones make up about 4.5% of the sample.

Notes on this clone: Its antigen is currently not known. Base qualities are not recorded, but no much larger clone differs from it by a single base.

General study outcomes and caveats: Comparing responses between vaccine doses or regimens was not something the study was powered to do. Spike-specific TCR breadth was higher in Ad26.COV2.S recipients than in placebo recipients (P = 0.0014). Vaccine and placebo recipients had comparable non-spike TCR breadth, which fits with the vaccine containing only spike. The authors noted that the TCR breadth and depth analyses may have underestimated total T cell responses. Substantial breadth of spike-specific CD8+ and CD4+ T cell responses was reported after vaccination.

The meaning of the sample's treatment or condition label: some 20 received Ad26.COV2.S at low or high dose, single or two shots; about 5 received placebo; per-sample allocation not given. Repertoires of vaccine and placebo recipients were sequenced from samples taken on day 63 after the first injection. Cohort 1b enrolled about two dozen adults aged 18-55 years at a single site in Boston, USA, between 29 July and 7 August 2020. Ad26.COV2.S was a replication-incompetent adenovirus type 26 vector expressing a prefusion-stabilized SARS-CoV-2 spike protein from the original Wuhan strain. The germline V gene gives CDR1 as ENHRY and CDR2 as SYGVKD. V is reduced by 8 bases and J by 2 bases, leaving a spacing of 13 bases between them. Spanning cysteine to phenylalanine, the CDR3 consists of 13 amino acids. CDR3 DNA only is kept here, 39 bases in frame from base 1.

The clonotype was recovered from a person between 18 and 65 years old who received the Ad26.COV2.S COVID-19 vaccine or a placebo. The sequence is built from TRBV10-3 and TRBJ2-7; the D element might be TRBD1 or TRBD2, as each aligns at 5 bases. The sample here was peripheral blood, taken in a trial of Ad26.COV2.S vaccine versus placebo. The nucleotide sequence is TGTGCCATCGGGGACCAAAGGCCCTACGAGCAGTACTTC. It translates to CAIGDQRPYEQYF.